These 10 T cell receptor beta chains originate from one sample sequenced in a study of shared clonotypes between healthy human individuals. Clones were read by immunoSEQ multiplex PCR, and TCRdb kept only the in-frame ones, dropping some. Altogether roughly 640,000 clones are present, around 72% being singletons, with the ten largest covering around 1.6%. Sequencing was performed on memory CD4+ T cells sorted from blood. The sample's subset: CD45RA-negative fraction. These receptors all stem from a woman aged 30 to 39 in good health.

This chain connects TRBV30 to TRBJ2-5, with D possibly being TRBD2 (7 bases). This CDR3 region has 13 residues. Looked up from germline, CDR1 is GTSNPN and CDR2 is SVGIG (reference sequence). V lost 3 bases to trimming and J lost 5 bases, with 13 bases between them. The CDR3 DNA reads as TGTGCCTGGAGACGGGGGGCTGGCGAGACCCAGTACTTC. Its translation: CAWRRGAGETQYF.

The gene calls are TRBV11-2 and TRBJ2-3, with 8 bases fitting TRBD2. V was clipped by 5 bases and J by 6 bases; unmatched bases: 13. The CDR3 contains 16 residues. CDR1 and CDR2 from the germline V gene are SGHAT and FQNNGV. CDR3: CASSLGGSGIGDTQYF. Here the CDR3 DNA reads TGTGCCAGCAGCCTAGGGGGTAGCGGGATCGGGGATACGCAGTATTTT.

The chain couples TRBV10-2 to TRBJ2-1; 14 bases fit TRBD2. This CDR3 has 15 amino acids. V dropped 2 bases and J dropped 8; count of bases not matched to a gene: 2. The V gene's germline CDR1 is WSHSY and CDR2 SAAADI. The DNA of the CDR3 is TGCGCCAGCAGTGAGGGGACTAGCGGGAGTGATGAGCAGTTCTTC. It encodes CASSEGTSGSDEQFF.

In its sample, this clone was seen many times. The chain recombines TRBV6-1 with TRBJ2-5; the D gene could be TRBD1 or TRBD2 (5 bases each). The V end was cut by 7 bases, the J end by 5 bases, with 14 bases between. From germline, CDR1 is MNHNS and CDR2 SASEGT. CDR3 length: 13 residues. Written as DNA, the CDR3 is TGTGCCAGCATGAGGGGAATGGCGGAGACCCAGTACTTC. This sequence encodes CASMRGMAETQYF.

As regards this clone: Other nucleotide sequences from this sample produce the same CDR3. J is TRBJ1-5 and V is TRBV19, with 10 bases identical to TRBD1. Trimming took 6 bases from V and 4 from J; bases not matched to a gene: 0. CDR3 length equals 13 residues. Germline V gene data show CDR1 as LNHDA and CDR2 as SQIVND (reference sequence). The CDR3 nucleotides read TGTGCCAGTAGGGACAGGGGGAATCAGCCCCAGCATTTT. Amino acid sequence: CASRDRGNQPQHF.

This clone has only one observation. V and J are TRBV5-1 and TRBJ2-1; possible D gene TRBD1, 5 bases. There are 17 residues in the CDR3. The V end lost 4 bases, the J end lost 3 bases, and 20 bases lay between the germline ends. Germline CDR1 reads SGHRS; CDR2 reads YFSETQ. CDR3 amino acids: CASSPVGASRVYNEQFF. The CDR3 DNA follows: TGCGCCAGCAGCCCCGTTGGGGCCTCCCGGGTCTACAATGAGCAGTTCTTC.

This chain links TRBV9 with TRBJ2-3; weak D call: TRBD2 (5 bases). Per germline, CDR1 SGDLS and CDR2 YYNGEE. The CDR3 covers 13 residues. Trimming removed 2 bases from V and 10 bases from J, with 14 bases in between. CDR3 nucleotide sequence: TGTGCCAGCAGCGTGACACCCCGGGAATCGCAGTATTTT. Protein product: CASSVTPRESQYF.

The V and J genes are TRBV6-5 and TRBJ2-7; TRBD1 is a possible D gene (7 bases). The CDR3 extends over 15 amino acids. Between the trimmed V and J ends, which lost 7 bases and 1 base, there was a span of 17 bases. In germline, CDR1 is MNHEY, CDR2 SVGAGI. Here the CDR3 DNA reads TGTGCCAGCACTCCCCCAGGGGGGAATTCCTACGAGCAGTACTTC. Residues: CASTPPGGNSYEQYF.

CDR3 nucleotide sequence: TGTGCCTGGAGTTCACAGGGGGCGAGGGGAAACACCATATATTTT. It codes for CAWSSQGARGNTIYF. The chain links TRBV30 to TRBJ1-3; 9 bases match TRBD1. Germline lookup yields CDR1 GTSNPN and CDR2 SVGIG (reference sequence). The ends lost 2 bases at V and 4 bases at J; junction bases unmatched: 6. The CDR3 contains 15 residues. The whole variable domain, remainder taken from reference TRBV30 and TRBJ1-3, is SQTIHQWPATLVQPVGSPLSLECTVEGTSNPNLYWYRQAAGRGLQLLFYSVGIGQISSEVPQNLSASRPQDRQFILSSKKLLLSDSGFYLCAWSSQGARGNTIYFGEGSWLTVV.

The rearrangement uses TRBV10-3 and TRBJ2-3; TRBD2 matches at 9 bases. The germline V gene encodes CDR1 ENHRY and CDR2 SYGVKD. V shed 11 bases and J 0 bases; nucleotides not matched to a gene: 12. This CDR3 is 16 amino acids long. CDR3 residues: CASGVRSGRSTDTQYF. The DNA of the CDR3 is TGTGCCTCGGGGGTCCGCAGCGGGAGGAGCACAGATACGCAGTATTTT.